This T cell receptor beta chain was sequenced in a study of blood T cell repertoires in COVID-19. Study summary: The origin of the acute and convalescent COVID-19 samples was the United States, Italy and Spain. PBMCs, B-cell-depleted T cells, or T cells were the source of the cDNA or gDNA that made up the material.

Trimming removed 3 bases from V and 2 bases from J, with 12 bases in between. The CDR3 covers 15 residues. Germline V gene lookup returns CDR1 SGHTA and CDR2 FQGNSA. This clone was recorded a few times. Original data processing: It was from reference gene primer amplification that nucleated cell counts were estimated. Here immunoSEQ multiplex PCR was the method, and the copy in TCRdb shows in-frame clones only, minus some. V and J calls and clone size are copied from that table; D and trimming were computed from the DNA. Of under 140,000 clones listed, around 80% are singletons. This sequence joins TRBV7-2 and TRBJ2-3; maybe TRBD1 (6 bases). This clonotype was obtained from an elderly woman with acute or convalescent COVID-19. Sequenced material: peripheral blood. Here the CDR3 reads CASSFRQAFTDTQYF. In DNA form, the CDR3 reads TGTGCCAGCAGCTTTAGACAGGCATTCACAGATACGCAGTATTTT.